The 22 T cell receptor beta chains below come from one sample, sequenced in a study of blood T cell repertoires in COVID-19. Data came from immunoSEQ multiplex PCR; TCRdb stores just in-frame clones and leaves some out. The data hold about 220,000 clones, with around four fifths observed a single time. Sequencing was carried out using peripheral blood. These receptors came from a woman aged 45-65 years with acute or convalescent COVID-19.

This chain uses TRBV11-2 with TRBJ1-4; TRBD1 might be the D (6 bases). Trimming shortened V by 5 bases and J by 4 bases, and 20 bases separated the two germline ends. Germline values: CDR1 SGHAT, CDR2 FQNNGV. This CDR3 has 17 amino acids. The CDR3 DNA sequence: TGTGCCAGCAGCCCCCCGTCGGGTCAGGGGAATAATGAAAAACTGTTTTTT. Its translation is CASSPPSGQGNNEKLFF.

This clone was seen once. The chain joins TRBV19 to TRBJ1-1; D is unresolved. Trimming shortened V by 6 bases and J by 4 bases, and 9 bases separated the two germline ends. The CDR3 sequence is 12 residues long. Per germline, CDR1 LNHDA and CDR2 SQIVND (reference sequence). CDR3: CASRIGATEAFF. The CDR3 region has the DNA TGTGCCAGTAGAATCGGAGCCACTGAAGCTTTCTTT.

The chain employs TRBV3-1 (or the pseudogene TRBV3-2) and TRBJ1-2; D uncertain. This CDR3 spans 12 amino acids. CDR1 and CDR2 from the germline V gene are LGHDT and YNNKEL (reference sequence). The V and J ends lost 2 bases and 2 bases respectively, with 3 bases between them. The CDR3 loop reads CASSQSNYGYTF. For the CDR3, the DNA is TGTGCCAGCAGCCAATCAAACTATGGCTACACCTTC.

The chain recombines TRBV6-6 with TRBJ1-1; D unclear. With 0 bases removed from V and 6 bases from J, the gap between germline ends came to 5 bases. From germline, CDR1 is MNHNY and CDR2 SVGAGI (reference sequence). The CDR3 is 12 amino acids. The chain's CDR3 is CASSYSAAEAFF. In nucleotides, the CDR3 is TGTGCCAGCAGTTACTCGGCGGCTGAAGCTTTCTTT.

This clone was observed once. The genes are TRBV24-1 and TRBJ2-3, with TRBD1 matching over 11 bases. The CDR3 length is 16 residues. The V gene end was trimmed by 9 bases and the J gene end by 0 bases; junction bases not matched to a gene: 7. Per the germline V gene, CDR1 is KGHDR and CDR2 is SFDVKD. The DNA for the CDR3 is TGTGCCACCTCGGGGTGGGACAGGGGGAGCACAGATACGCAGTATTTT. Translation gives CATSGWDRGSTDTQYF.

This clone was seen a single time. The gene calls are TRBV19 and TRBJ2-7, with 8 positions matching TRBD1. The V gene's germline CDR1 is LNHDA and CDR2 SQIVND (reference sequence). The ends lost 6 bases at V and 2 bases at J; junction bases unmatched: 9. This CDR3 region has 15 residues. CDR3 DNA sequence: TGTGCCAGTAGGACGAGGGACAGGCTGACCTACGAGCAGTACTTC. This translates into CASRTRDRLTYEQYF.

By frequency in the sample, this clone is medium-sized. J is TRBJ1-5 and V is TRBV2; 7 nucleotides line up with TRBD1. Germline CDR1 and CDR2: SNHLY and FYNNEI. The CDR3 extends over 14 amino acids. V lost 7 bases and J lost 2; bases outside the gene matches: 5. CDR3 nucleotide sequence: TGTGCCAGCACAGGGGGTCTGGGCAATCAGCCCCAGCATTTT. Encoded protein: CASTGGLGNQPQHF.

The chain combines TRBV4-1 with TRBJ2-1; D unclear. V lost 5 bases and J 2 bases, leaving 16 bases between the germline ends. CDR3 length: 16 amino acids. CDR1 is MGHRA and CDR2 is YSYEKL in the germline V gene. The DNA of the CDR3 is TGCGCCAGCAGCTCCCCTAGTAGCAATCCCTACAATGAGCAGTTCTTC. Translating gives CASSSPSSNPYNEQFF.

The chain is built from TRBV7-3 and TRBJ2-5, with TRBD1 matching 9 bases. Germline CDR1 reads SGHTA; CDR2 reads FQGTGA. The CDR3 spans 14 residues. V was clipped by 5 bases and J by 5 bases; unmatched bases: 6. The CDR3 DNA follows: TGTGCCAGCAGCGGGGGGACAGGGCAGGAGACCCAGTACTTC. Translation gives CASSGGTGQETQYF.

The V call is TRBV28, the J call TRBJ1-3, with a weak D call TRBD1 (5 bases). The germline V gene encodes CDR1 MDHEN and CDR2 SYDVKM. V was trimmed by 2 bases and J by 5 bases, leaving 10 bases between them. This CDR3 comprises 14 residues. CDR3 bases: TGTGCCAGCAGTTTACAGGGTAGTAGAAACACCATATATTTT. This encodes CASSLQGSRNTIYF.

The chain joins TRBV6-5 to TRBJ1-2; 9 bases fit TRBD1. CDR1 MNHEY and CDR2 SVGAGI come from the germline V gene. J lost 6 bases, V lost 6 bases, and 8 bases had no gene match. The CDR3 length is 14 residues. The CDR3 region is CASRNLDRGNGYTF. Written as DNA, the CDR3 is TGTGCCAGCAGAAACCTGGACAGGGGAAATGGCTACACCTTC.

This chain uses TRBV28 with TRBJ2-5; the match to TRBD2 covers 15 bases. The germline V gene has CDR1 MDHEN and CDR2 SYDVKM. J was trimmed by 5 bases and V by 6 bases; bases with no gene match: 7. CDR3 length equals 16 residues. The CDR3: CASSRGLAGGMETQYF. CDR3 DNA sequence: TGTGCCAGCAGCCGGGGACTAGCGGGAGGAATGGAGACCCAGTACTTC.

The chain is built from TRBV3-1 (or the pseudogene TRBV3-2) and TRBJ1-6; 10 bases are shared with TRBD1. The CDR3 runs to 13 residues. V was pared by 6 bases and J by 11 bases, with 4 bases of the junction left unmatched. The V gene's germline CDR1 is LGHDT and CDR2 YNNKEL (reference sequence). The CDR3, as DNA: TGTGCCAGCAGGGACAGGGGGGGCGCACCCCTCCACTTT. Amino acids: CASRDRGGAPLHF.

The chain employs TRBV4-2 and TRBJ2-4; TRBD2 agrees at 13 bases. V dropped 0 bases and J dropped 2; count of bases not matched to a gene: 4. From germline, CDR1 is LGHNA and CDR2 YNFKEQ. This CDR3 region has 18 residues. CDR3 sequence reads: CASSQDWGTSGTKNIQYF. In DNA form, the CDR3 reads TGTGCCAGCAGCCAAGATTGGGGGACTAGCGGGACCAAAAACATTCAGTACTTC.

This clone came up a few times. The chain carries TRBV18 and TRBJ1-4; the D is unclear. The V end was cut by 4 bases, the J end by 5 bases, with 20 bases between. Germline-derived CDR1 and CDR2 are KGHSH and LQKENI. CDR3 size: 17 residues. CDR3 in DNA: TGTGCCAGCTCACGACTGGTTGTAGGAGGAGCGAATGAAAAACTGTTTTTT. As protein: CASSRLVVGGANEKLFF.

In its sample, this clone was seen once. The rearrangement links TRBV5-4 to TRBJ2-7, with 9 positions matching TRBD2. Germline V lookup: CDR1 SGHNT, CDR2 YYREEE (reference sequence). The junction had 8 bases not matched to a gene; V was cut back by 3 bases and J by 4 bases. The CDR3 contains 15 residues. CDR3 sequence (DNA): TGTGCCAGCAGCTCCCCCACTAGCGGGCCTTACGAGCAGTACTTC. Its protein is CASSSPTSGPYEQYF. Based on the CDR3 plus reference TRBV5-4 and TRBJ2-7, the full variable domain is ETGVTQSPTHLIKTRGQQVTLRCSSQSGHNTVSWYQQALGQGPQFIFQYYREEENGRGNFPPRFSGLQFPNYSSELNVNALELDDSALYLCASSSPTSGPYEQYFGPGTRLTVT.

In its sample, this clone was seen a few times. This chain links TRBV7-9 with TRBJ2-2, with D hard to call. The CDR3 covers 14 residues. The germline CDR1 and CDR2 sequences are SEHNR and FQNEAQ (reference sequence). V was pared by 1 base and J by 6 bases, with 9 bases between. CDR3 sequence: CASSLVRQAGELFF. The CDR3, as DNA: TGTGCCAGCAGCTTAGTTAGGCAGGCCGGGGAGCTGTTTTTT.

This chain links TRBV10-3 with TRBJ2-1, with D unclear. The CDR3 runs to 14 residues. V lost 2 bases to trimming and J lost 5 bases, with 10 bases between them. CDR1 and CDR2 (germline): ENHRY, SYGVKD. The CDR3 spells CAISEPYRDNEQFF. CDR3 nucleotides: TGTGCCATCAGTGAGCCCTACCGGGACAATGAGCAGTTCTTC.

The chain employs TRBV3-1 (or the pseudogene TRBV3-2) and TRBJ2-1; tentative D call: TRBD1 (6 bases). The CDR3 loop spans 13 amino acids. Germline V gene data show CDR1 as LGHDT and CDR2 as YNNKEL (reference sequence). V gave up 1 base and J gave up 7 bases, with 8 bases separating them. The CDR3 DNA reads TGTGCCAGCAGCCAAGGGACAGTAAATGAGCAGTTCTTC. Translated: CASSQGTVNEQFF.

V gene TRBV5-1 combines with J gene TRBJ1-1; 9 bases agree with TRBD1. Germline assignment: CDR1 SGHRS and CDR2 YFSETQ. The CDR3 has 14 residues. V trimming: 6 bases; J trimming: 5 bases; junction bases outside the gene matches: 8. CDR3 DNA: TGCGCCAGCACCATAACAGGGGGCAAAACTGAAGCTTTCTTT. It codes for CASTITGGKTEAFF.

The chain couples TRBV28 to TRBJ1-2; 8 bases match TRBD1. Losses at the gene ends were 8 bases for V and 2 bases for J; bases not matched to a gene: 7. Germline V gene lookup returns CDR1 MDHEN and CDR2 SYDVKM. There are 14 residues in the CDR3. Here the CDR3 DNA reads TGTGCCAGCCGGCCCGGGACAGGCAACTATGGCTACACCTTC. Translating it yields CASRPGTGNYGYTF.

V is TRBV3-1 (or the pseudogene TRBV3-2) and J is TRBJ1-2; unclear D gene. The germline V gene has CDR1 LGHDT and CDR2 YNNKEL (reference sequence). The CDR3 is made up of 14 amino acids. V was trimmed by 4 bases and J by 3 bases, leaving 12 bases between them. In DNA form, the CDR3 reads TGTGCCAGCAGCCGAGCGGGGTGGGACTATGGCTACACCTTC. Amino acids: CASSRAGWDYGYTF.